This TCR beta chain is drawn from a study of identical twins. The CDR3 runs to 18 residues. The germline gives CDR1 MGHRA, CDR2 YSYEKL. Germline trimming cut 3 bases from V and 1 base from J; bases unmatched to any gene: 6. With no exceptions, donors were healthy Caucasians. Each CDR3 protein gets one entry after TCRdb re-called the 5' RACE reads with MiXCR. The table shows some 500,000 distinct CDR3 sequences, with 14% occurring only once. This clonotype was seen a handful of times. These data are also associated with another study on yellow fever vaccine responses in identical twins.

V and J are TRBV4-1 and TRBJ2-1, with 13 bases matching TRBD2. Specimen: CD4+ T cells sorted from blood. This receptor was obtained from a woman aged 18-35 years in good health. For the CDR3, the DNA is TGCGCCAGCAGCCACGGACTAGCGGGGGTGTGGTCCTACAATGAGCAGTTCTTC. Encoded protein: CASSHGLAGVWSYNEQFF.